Listed here are 6 T cell receptor beta chains from one sample, sequenced in a study of shared T cell receptors in the human thymus. TCRdb's copy holds only in-frame clones and misses some; the assay was immunoSEQ multiplex PCR. The table includes roughly 550,000 clones, around three quarters detected once. This same sample was also part of a study on human thymus T cells.

Sequenced sample: thymocytes. The source of these receptors is a boy in the first two years of life with a congenital heart defect.

The V and J genes are TRBV4-1 and TRBJ2-3, with D maybe TRBD2 (6 bases). CDR1 and CDR2 (germline): MGHRA, YSYEKL. This CDR3 comprises 16 residues. The ends were cut back, 4 bases at V and 5 bases at J, with 19 bases in the middle. The CDR3 sequence: CASSPTSPTGLDTQYF. For the CDR3, the DNA is TGCGCCAGCAGCCCGACTAGTCCGACCGGTTTAGATACGCAGTATTTT.

This clone is a singleton in its sample. The chain is built from TRBV27 and TRBJ1-5, with TRBD1 identical over 9 bases. CDR1 is MNHEY and CDR2 is SMNVEV in the germline V gene (reference sequence). The CDR3 totals 17 residues. The trim removed 5 bases at V and 3 bases at J, leaving 11 bases unmatched. CDR3 coding DNA: TGTGCCAGCAGTGACAGATCCGGGACAGGGATCAATCAGCCCCAGCATTTT. Protein: CASSDRSGTGINQPQHF.

The chain carries TRBV6-6 and TRBJ2-2; 11 bases align to TRBD2. CDR1 is MNHNY, CDR2 SVGAGI, per germline (reference sequence). V gave up 2 bases and J gave up 4 bases; unmatched junction bases: 0. The CDR3 spans 15 residues. For the CDR3, the DNA is TGTGCCAGCAGTTACCTAGCGGGGGGCACCGGGGAGCTGTTTTTT. It encodes CASSYLAGGTGELFF.

This clone was picked up one time. The V call is TRBV28, the J call TRBJ2-7; D is uncertain. CDR3 length: 11 amino acids. V was pared by 6 bases and J by 5 bases, with 8 bases between. Looked up from germline, CDR1 is MDHEN and CDR2 is SYDVKM. CDR3 bases: TGTGCCAGCAGATCCGAGCACGAGCAGTACTTC. Encoded protein: CASRSEHEQYF.

The chain has TRBV6-5 and TRBJ2-7; tentative D call: TRBD2 (6 bases). The V end lost 4 bases, the J end lost 3 bases, and 19 bases lay between the germline ends. Germline V gene data show CDR1 as MNHEY and CDR2 as SVGAGI. The CDR3 is made up of 16 amino acids. The CDR3 nucleotides read TGTGCCAGCAGTTTGTCACGTACTAGCAATATCTACGAGCAGTACTTC. It yields the protein CASSLSRTSNIYEQYF.

The V call is TRBV10-1, the J call TRBJ2-7; the D gene is possibly TRBD1 (5 bases). The CDR3 loop spans 14 amino acids. Trimming removed 0 bases at V and 6 bases at J, with 12 bases between. CDR1 WNHNN and CDR2 SYGVQD come from the germline V gene (reference sequence). The CDR3 region has the DNA TGCGCCAGCAGTGAGTCATCCTCAGGGTGCGAGCAGTACTTC. Its protein product is CASSESSSGCEQYF.